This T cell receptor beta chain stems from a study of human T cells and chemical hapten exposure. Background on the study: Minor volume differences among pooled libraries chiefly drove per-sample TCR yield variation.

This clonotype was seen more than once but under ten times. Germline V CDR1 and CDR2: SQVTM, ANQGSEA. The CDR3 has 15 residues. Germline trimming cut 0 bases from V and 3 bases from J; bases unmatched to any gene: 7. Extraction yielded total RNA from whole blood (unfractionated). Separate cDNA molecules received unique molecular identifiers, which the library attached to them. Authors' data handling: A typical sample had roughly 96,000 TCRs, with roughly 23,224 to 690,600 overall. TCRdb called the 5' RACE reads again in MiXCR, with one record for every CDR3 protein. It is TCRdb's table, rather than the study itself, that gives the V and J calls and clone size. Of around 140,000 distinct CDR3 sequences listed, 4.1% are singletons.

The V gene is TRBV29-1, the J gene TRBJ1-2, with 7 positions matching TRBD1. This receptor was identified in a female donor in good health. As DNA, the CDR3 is TGCAGCGTTGAAGACCCCCGGGACAGAGACTATGGCTACACCTTC. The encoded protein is CSVEDPRDRDYGYTF.